These 18 T cell receptor beta chains originate from one sample sequenced in a study of CD8+CD57+ T cells in acquired aplastic anemia. Both TCR beta VDJ combination and CDR3 sequence profiling were carried out. Genomic DNA was the template for this profiling. TCRdb reprocessed the reads with MiXCR, giving one entry per CDR3 protein. The sample lists approximately 50,000 distinct CDR3 sequences, about 78% occurring once. The specimen was sorted CD4+, CD8+, or CD8+CD57+ T cells (not recorded which) from PBMCs. The source of these receptors is a human donor in good health, serving as a control.

This clonotype has a handful of counts. This chain uses TRBV20-1 with TRBJ2-7, with TRBD2 matching 10 bases. This CDR3 spans 13 amino acids. Looked up from germline, CDR1 is DFQATT and CDR2 is SNEGSKA (reference sequence). After removal of 7 bases from V and 7 bases from J, the junction contained 10 bases not matched to a gene. CDR3 in DNA: TGCAGTGGTGAAGCGGGAGGGCCTGGGGAGCAGTACTTC. Amino acids: CSGEAGGPGEQYF.

This clonotype was seen many times. The rearrangement links TRBV6-4 to TRBJ2-2; the D gene is possibly TRBD2 (5 bases). CDR3 length: 15 amino acids. Between the trimmed V and J ends, which lost 3 bases and 1 base, there was a span of 9 bases. Germline V CDR1 and CDR2: MRHNA, SNTAGT. The CDR3 nucleotides are TGTGCCAGCAGTGAGAATAGCGAGAACACCGGGGAGCTGTTTTTT. The encoded protein is CASSENSENTGELFF.

CDR3 DNA: TGCAGCGTTGGTGTCGGCAGGGGCGAAACCTACGAGCAGTACTTC. Protein product: CSVGVGRGETYEQYF. The chain links TRBV29-1 to TRBJ2-7; tentative D call: TRBD1 (6 bases). Trimming shortened V by 4 bases and J by 2 bases, and 18 bases separated the two germline ends. Germline CDR1 and CDR2: SQVTM and ANQGSEA. This CDR3 region has 15 residues.

The chain combines TRBV5-1 with TRBJ1-2, with TRBD1 identical over 8 bases. Germline V gene lookup returns CDR1 SGHRS and CDR2 YFSETQ. After removal of 2 bases from V and 7 bases from J, the junction contained 4 bases not matched to a gene. The CDR3 is 13 amino acids. The CDR3 DNA reads TGCGCCAGCAGCTTTCAGGGGGCGCGTGGCTACACCTTC. Translating it yields CASSFQGARGYTF.

The chain employs TRBV2 and TRBJ1-1; D may be TRBD1 (5 bases). V was pared by 5 bases and J by 0 bases, with 13 bases between. The CDR3 covers 15 residues. Germline V gene sequence: CDR1 SNHLY, CDR2 FYNNEI. CDR3 residues: CASSYTEGLNTEAFF. Here the CDR3 DNA reads TGTGCCAGCAGTTATACAGAGGGGCTGAACACTGAAGCTTTCTTT.

The chain uses TRBV5-1 and TRBJ2-3; TRBD1 aligns across 7 bases. This CDR3 region has 15 residues. In germline, CDR1 is SGHRS, CDR2 YFSETQ. Trimming at V came to 2 bases and at J to 3 bases, leaving 6 bases not matched to a gene. Written as DNA, the CDR3 is TGCGCCAGCAGCTTCTCCGGACAGGTGACAGATACGCAGTATTTT. Translation gives CASSFSGQVTDTQYF.

The genes are TRBV11-1 and TRBJ1-1; D gene uncertain. V lost 5 bases to trimming and J lost 6 bases, with 13 bases between them. Germline lookup yields CDR1 SGHAT and CDR2 FQDESV (reference sequence). The CDR3 has 13 residues. CDR3 nucleotides: TGTGCCAGCAGCCCGGTAGTGGGCGCTGAAGCTTTCTTT. This encodes CASSPVVGAEAFF. The full variable domain, in which reference TRBV11-1 and TRBJ1-1 provide the parts outside the CDR3, is EAEVAQSPRYKITEKSQAVAFWCDPISGHATLYWYRQILGQGPELLVQFQDESVVDDSQLPKDRFSAERLKGVDSTLKIQPAELGDSAMYLCASSPVVGAEAFFGQGTRLTVV.

The V call is TRBV7-9, the J call TRBJ2-1; TRBD1 matches at 10 bases. Germline CDR1 SEHNR, CDR2 FQNEAQ (reference sequence). The ends lost 5 bases at V and 7 bases at J; junction bases unmatched: 2. This CDR3 region has 13 residues. The CDR3 protein is CASSRQGANEQFF. The CDR3 DNA is TGTGCCAGCAGCCGACAGGGGGCAAATGAGCAGTTCTTC. Complete variable domain (other parts from reference TRBV7-9 and TRBJ2-1): DTGVSQNPRHKITKRGQNVTFRCDPISEHNRLYWYRQTLGQGPEFLTYFQNEAQLEKSRLLSDRFSAERPKGSFSTLEIQRTEQGDSAMYLCASSRQGANEQFFGPGTRLTVL.

A remark on this clonotype: A junction end diverges from the germline sequence, so it may reflect a read error. V is TRBV7-9 and J is TRBJ1-1; D remains unclear. The CDR3 has 12 amino acids. Germline-derived CDR1 and CDR2 are SEHNR and FQNEAQ (reference sequence). The chain's CDR3 is CASTQGNAEAFF. CDR3 nucleotide sequence: TGTGCCAGCACCCAAGGGAACGCTGAAGCTTTCTTT.

The chain links TRBV10-3 to TRBJ2-3; possibly TRBD2 for D (6 bases). The CDR3 sequence is 16 residues long. Deletions cut 6 bases from V and 6 bases from J, with 22 bases between. Germline CDR1 ENHRY, CDR2 SYGVKD. Here the CDR3 reads CAIRGGDGASLDTQYF. Written as DNA, the CDR3 is TGTGCCATCAGGGGGGGTGACGGGGCGAGTTTGGATACGCAGTATTTT.

This clonotype was counted at least ten times. The rearrangement joins TRBV5-6 to TRBJ2-3; 7 bases map to TRBD1. The germline gives CDR1 SGHDT, CDR2 YYEEEE. The CDR3 is 15 amino acids. V was clipped by 4 bases and J by 0 bases; unmatched bases: 5. The CDR3 region is CASSEDRESTDTQYF. In nucleotides, the CDR3 is TGTGCCAGCAGCGAAGACAGGGAGAGCACAGATACGCAGTATTTT.

This chain joins TRBV11-2 and TRBJ2-1, with 7 bases that match TRBD2. The CDR3 length is 16 residues. Germline CDR1 reads SGHAT; CDR2 reads FQNNGV. Unmatched junction bases numbered 5, after V lost 3 bases and J lost 0 bases. The CDR3 DNA follows: TGTGCCAGCAGCTTTAGCGGGCGTAGCTCCTACAATGAGCAGTTCTTC. This translates into CASSFSGRSSYNEQFF. Supplemented by reference TRBV11-2 and TRBJ2-1, the full variable domain reads EAGVAQSPRYKIIEKRQSVAFWCNPISGHATLYWYQQILGQGPKLLIQFQNNGVVDDSQLPKDRFSAERLKGVDSTLKIQPAKLEDSAVYLCASSFSGRSSYNEQFFGPGTRLTVL.

This clonotype has just one count. The V and J genes are TRBV29-1 and TRBJ2-5; 7 bases are a match to TRBD1. CDR1 is SQVTM and CDR2 is ANQGSEA in the germline V gene. The CDR3 is 16 residues long. The V segment lost 4 bases and the J segment 7 bases; nucleotides outside the gene matches: 18. CDR3 residues: CSVGQGSLRRAGTQYF. CDR3 DNA: TGCAGCGTTGGACAGGGAAGTCTTCGTCGCGCCGGGACCCAGTACTTC.

This chain joins TRBV7-3 and TRBJ2-1; 7 bases agree with TRBD1. The CDR3 loop spans 15 amino acids. V shed 1 base and J 6 bases; nucleotides not matched to a gene: 6. Germline values: CDR1 SGHTA, CDR2 FQGTGA. The CDR3 DNA reads TGTGCCAGCAGCTTAAGACAGGGTGTTCTCAATGAGCAGTTCTTC. Its translation: CASSLRQGVLNEQFF.

The J gene is TRBJ2-5, the V gene TRBV29-1; D call uncertain. Per germline, CDR1 SQVTM and CDR2 ANQGSEA. CDR3 length: 14 residues. The V and J ends lost 0 bases and 0 bases respectively, with 8 bases between them. CDR3 sequence reads: CSVEDRRYQETQYF. The CDR3 DNA is TGCAGCGTTGAAGATCGCAGGTACCAAGAGACCCAGTACTTC.

The chain employs TRBV29-1 and TRBJ1-2; possibly TRBD1 for D (6 bases). The CDR3 totals 11 residues. V was trimmed by 6 bases and J by 8 bases, leaving 13 bases between them. Germline CDR1 reads SQVTM; CDR2 reads ANQGSEA. The CDR3 is CSVMTGGGYTF. As DNA, the CDR3 is TGCAGCGTAATGACAGGTGGCGGCTACACCTTC.

In its sample, this clonotype was seen once. The chain recombines TRBV2 with TRBJ2-5, with 8 bases fitting TRBD2. This CDR3 is 15 amino acids long. Trimming removed 7 bases from V and 2 bases from J; junction bases left unmatched: 9. Germline CDR1 SNHLY, CDR2 FYNNEI. CDR3 region: CASIDRLAGQETQYF. As DNA, the CDR3 is TGTGCCAGCATTGACAGGCTAGCGGGTCAAGAGACCCAGTACTTC. The full variable domain, rest sourced from reference TRBV2 and TRBJ2-5, is EPEVTQTPSHQVTQMGQEVILRCVPISNHLYFYWYRQILGQKVEFLVSFYNNEISEKSEIFDDQFSVERPDGSNFTLKIRSTKLEDSAMYFCASIDRLAGQETQYFGPGTRLLVL.

Worth noting for this clonotype: An end of the junction differs from the germline gene, which may be a read error. The chain recombines TRBV10-3 with TRBJ2-5, with D tentatively TRBD1 (7 bases). This CDR3 is 17 amino acids long. Germline assignment: CDR1 ENHRY and CDR2 SYGVKD. CDR3 DNA: TGTGCCATCAGTTTATGGGTCCCATCCCGGGGGACAGAGACCCAGCACTTC. Encoded protein: CAISLWVPSRGTETQHF.